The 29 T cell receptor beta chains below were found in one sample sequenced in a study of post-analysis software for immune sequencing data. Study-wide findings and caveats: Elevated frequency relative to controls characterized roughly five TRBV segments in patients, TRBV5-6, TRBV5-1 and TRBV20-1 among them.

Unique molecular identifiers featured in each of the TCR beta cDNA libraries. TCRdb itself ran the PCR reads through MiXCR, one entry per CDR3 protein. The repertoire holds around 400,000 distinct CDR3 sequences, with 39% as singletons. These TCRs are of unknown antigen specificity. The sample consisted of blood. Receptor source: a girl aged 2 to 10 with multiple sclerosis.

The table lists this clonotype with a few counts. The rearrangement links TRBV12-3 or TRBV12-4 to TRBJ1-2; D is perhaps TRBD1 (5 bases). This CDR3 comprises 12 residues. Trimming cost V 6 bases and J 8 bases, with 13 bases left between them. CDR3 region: CASRSGEQGYTF. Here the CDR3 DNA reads TGTGCCAGCAGATCGGGGGAGCAGGGCTACACCTTC.

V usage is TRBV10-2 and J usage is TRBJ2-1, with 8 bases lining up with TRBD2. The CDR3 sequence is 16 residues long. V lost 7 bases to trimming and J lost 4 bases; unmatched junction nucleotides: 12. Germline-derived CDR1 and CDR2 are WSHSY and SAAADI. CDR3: CASTTPGLARYNEQFF. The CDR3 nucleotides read TGCGCCAGCACAACCCCCGGACTAGCTAGATACAATGAGCAGTTCTTC.

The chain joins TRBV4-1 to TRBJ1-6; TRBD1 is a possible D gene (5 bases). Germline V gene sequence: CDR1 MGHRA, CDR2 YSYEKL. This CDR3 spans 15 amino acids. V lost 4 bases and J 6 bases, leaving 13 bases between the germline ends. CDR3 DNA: TGCGCCAGCAGCCGGGTGGGGGAAGGTAATTCACCCCTCCACTTT. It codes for CASSRVGEGNSPLHF.

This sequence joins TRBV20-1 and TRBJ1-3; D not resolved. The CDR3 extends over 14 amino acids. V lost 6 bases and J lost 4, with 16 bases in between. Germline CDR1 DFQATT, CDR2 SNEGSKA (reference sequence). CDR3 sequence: CSAPFGVNGNTIYF. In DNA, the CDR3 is TGCAGTGCGCCATTTGGGGTCAACGGAAACACCATATATTTT.

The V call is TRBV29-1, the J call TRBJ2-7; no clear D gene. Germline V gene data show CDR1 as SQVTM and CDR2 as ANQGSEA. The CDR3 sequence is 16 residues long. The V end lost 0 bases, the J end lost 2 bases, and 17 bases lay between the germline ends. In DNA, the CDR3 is TGCAGCGTTGAAGATGTTAACACGATGTCCACCTACGAGCAGTACTTC. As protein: CSVEDVNTMSTYEQYF.

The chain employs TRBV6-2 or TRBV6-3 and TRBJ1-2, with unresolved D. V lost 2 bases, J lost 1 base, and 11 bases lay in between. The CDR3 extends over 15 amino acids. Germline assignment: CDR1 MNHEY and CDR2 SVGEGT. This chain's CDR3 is CASSYGYTVNYGYTF. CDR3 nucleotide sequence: TGTGCCAGCAGTTACGGCTACACCGTTAACTATGGCTACACCTTC.

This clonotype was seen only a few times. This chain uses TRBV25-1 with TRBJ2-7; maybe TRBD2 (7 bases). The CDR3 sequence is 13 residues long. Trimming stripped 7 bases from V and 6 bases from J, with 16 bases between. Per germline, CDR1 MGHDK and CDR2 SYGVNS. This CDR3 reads CASTRLGGREQYF. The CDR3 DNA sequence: TGTGCCAGCACCAGACTCGGGGGGCGCGAGCAGTACTTC.

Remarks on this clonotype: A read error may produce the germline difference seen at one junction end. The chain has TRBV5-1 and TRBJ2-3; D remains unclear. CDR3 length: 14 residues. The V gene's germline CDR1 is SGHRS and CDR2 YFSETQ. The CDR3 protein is CTSSLGEITDTQYF. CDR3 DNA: TGCACCAGCAGCTTAGGCGAAATAACAGATACGCAGTATTTT.

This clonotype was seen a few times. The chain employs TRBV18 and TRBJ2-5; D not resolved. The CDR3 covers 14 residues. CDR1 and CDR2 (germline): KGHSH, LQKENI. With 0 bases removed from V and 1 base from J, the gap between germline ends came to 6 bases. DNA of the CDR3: TGTGCCAGCTCACCACCAACTCTCCAAGAGACCCAGTACTTC. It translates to CASSPPTLQETQYF.

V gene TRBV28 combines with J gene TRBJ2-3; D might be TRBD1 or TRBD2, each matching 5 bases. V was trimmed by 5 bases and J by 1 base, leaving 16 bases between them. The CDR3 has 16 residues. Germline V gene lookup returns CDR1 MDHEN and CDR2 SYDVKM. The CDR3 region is CASSGRLGRGTDTQYF. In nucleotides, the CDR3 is TGTGCCAGCAGTGGGAGATTGGGGCGTGGCACAGATACGCAGTATTTT.

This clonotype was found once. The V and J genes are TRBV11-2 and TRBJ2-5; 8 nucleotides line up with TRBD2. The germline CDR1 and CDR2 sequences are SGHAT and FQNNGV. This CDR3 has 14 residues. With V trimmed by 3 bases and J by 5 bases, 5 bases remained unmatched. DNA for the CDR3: TGTGCCAGCAGCTTCCCGGGACTAGGGGAGACCCAGTACTTC. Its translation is CASSFPGLGETQYF.

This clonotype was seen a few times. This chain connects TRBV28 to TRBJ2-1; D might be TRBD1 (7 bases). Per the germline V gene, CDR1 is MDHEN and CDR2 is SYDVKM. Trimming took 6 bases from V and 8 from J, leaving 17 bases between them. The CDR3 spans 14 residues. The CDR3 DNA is TGTGCCAGCAGAGGACTAATCACAGGGGATGAGCAGTTCTTC. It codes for CASRGLITGDEQFF.

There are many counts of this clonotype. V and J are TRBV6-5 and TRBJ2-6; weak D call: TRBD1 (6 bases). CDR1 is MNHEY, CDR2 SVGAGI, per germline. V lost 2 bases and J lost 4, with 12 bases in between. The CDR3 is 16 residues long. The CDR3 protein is CASSYGYGQGANVLTF. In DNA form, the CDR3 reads TGTGCCAGCAGTTACGGATACGGACAGGGGGCCAACGTCCTGACTTTC.

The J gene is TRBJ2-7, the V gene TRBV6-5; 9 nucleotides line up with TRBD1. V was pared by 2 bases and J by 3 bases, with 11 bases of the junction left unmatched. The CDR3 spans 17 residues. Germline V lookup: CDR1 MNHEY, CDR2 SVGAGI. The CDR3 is CASSYTLYGTGLYEQYF. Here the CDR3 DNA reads TGTGCCAGCAGTTACACCCTTTACGGGACAGGGCTCTACGAGCAGTACTTC.

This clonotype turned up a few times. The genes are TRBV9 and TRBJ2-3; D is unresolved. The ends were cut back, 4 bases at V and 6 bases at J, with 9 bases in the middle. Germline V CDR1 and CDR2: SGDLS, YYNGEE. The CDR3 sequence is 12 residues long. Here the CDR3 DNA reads TGTGCCAGCAGCCCTTTCGGGGATACGCAGTATTTT. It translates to CASSPFGDTQYF.

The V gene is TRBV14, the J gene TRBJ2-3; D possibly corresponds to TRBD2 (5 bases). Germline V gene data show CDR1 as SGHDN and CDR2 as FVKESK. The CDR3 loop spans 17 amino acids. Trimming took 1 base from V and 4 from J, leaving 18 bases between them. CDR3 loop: CASSQVKGGGLADTQYF. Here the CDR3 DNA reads TGTGCCAGCAGCCAAGTCAAAGGAGGAGGTCTCGCAGATACGCAGTATTTT.

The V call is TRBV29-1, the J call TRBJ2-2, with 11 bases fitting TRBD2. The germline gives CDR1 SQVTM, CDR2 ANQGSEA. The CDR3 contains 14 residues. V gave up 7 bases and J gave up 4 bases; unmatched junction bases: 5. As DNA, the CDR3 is TGCAGCGCGCGGACTAGCGGGCTCACCGGGGAGCTGTTTTTT. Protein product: CSARTSGLTGELFF.

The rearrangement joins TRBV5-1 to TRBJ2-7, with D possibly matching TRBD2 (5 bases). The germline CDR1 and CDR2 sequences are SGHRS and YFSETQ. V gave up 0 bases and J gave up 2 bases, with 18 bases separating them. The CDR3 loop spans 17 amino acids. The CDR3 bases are TGCGCCAGCAGCTTGGCCGTTACGGGAAAAATCGCCTACGAGCAGTACTTC. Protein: CASSLAVTGKIAYEQYF.

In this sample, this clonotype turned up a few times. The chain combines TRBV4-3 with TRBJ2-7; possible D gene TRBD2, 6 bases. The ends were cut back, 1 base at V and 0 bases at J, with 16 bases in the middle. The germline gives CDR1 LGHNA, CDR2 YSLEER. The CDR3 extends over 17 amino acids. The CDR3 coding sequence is TGCGCCAGCAGCCAAGTCTGGAAGCGGGTTAGCTCCTACGAGCAGTACTTC. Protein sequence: CASSQVWKRVSSYEQYF.

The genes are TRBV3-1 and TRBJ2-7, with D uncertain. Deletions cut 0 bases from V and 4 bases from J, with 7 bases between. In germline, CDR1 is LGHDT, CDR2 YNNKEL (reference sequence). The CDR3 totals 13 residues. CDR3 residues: CASSQEVGYEQYF. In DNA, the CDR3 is TGTGCCAGCAGCCAAGAGGTGGGGTACGAGCAGTACTTC.

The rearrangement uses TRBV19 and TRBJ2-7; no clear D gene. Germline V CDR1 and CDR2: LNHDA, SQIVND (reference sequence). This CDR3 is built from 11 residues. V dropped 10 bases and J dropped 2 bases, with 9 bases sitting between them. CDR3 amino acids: CANHDPYEQYF. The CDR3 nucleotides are TGTGCCAACCACGACCCCTACGAGCAGTACTTC.

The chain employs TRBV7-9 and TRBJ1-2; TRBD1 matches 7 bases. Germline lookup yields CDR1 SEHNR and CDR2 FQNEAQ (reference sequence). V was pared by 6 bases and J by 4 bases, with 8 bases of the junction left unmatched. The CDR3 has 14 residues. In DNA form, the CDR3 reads TGTGCCAGCAGTTTAACCGGGACAGTCTATGGCTACACCTTC. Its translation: CASSLTGTVYGYTF. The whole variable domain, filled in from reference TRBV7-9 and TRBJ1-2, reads DTGVSQNPRHKITKRGQNVTFRCDPISEHNRLYWYRQTLGQGPEFLTYFQNEAQLEKSRLLSDRFSAERPKGSFSTLEIQRTEQGDSAMYLCASSLTGTVYGYTFGSGTRLTVV.

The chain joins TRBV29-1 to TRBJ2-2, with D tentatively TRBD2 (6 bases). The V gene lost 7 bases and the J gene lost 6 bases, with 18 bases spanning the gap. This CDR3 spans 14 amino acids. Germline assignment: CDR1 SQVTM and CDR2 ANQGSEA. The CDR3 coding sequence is TGCAGCGCATCCTTTTGGGGGGTTCCCGGGGAGCTGTTTTTT. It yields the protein CSASFWGVPGELFF.

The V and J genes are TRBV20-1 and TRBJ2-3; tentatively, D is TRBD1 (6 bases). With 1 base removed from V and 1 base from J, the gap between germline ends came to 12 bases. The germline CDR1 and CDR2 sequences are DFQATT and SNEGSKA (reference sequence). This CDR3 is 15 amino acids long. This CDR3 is CSARGVAGGTDTQYF. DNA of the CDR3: TGCAGTGCTAGAGGCGTGGCAGGGGGCACAGATACGCAGTATTTT.

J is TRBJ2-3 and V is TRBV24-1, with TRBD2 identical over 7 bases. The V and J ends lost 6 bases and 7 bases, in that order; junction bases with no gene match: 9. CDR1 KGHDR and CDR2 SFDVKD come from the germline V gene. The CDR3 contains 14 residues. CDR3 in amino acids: CATSTTTGGNTQYF. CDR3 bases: TGTGCCACCAGTACTACGACGGGAGGAAATACGCAGTATTTT.

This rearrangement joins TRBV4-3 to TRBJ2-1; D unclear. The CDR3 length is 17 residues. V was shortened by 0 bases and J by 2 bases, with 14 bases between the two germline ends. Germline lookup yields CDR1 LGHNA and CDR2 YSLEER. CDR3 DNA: TGCGCCAGCAGCCAAGATGGGCCAACGGGTGCCTACAATGAGCAGTTCTTC. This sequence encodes CASSQDGPTGAYNEQFF.

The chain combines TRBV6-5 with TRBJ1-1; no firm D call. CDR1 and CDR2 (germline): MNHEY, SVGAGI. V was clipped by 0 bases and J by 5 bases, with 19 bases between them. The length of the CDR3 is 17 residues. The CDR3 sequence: CASSYSNGVARKTEAFF. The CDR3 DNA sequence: TGTGCCAGCAGTTACTCGAACGGGGTGGCGCGGAAGACTGAAGCTTTCTTT.

The CDR3 region has the DNA TGCAGCGCCAGGTGGGAGCTAGCGGGTGGGCCTTCCTACAATGAGCAGTTCTTC. It translates to CSARWELAGGPSYNEQFF. The rearrangement joins TRBV29-1 to TRBJ2-1; 8 nucleotides match TRBD2. The germline gives CDR1 SQVTM, CDR2 ANQGSEA. Unmatched junction bases numbered 18, after V lost 7 bases and J lost 1 base. The CDR3 runs to 18 residues.

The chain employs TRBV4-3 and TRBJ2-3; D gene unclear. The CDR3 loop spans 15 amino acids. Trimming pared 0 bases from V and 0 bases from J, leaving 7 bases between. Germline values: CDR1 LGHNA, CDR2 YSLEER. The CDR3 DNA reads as TGCGCCAGCAGCCAAGATGGACCTAGCACAGATACGCAGTATTTT. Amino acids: CASSQDGPSTDTQYF.